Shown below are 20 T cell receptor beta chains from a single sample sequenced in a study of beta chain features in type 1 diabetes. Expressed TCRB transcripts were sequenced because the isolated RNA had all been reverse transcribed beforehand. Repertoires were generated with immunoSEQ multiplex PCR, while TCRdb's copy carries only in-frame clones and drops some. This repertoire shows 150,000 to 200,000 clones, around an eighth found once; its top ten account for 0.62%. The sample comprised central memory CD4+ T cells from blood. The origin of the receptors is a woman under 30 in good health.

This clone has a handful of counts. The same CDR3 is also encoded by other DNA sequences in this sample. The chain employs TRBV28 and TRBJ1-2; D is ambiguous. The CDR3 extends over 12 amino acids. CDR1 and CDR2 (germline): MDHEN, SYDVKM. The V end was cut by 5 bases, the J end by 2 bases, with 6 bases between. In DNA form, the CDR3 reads TGTGCCAGCAGTGTCTCGAACTATGGCTACACCTTC. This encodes CASSVSNYGYTF.

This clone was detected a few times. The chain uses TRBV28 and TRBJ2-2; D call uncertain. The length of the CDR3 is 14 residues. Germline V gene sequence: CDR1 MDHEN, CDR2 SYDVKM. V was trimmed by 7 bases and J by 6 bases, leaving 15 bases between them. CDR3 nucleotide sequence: TGTGCCAGCAATCGGCAGAACCGGGCCGGGGAGCTGTTTTTT. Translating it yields CASNRQNRAGELFF. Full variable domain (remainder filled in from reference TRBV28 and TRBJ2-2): DVKVTQSSRYLVKRTGEKVFLECVQDMDHENMFWYRQDPGLGLRLIYFSYDVKMKEKGDIPEGYSVSREKKERFSLILESASTNQTSMYLCASNRQNRAGELFFGEGSRLTVL.

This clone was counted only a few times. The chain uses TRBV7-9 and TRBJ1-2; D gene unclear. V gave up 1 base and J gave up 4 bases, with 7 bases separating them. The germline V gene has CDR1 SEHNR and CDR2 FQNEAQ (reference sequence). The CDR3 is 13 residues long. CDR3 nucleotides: TGTGCCAGCAGCTTAGGGGCCGGCTATGGCTACACCTTC. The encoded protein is CASSLGAGYGYTF.

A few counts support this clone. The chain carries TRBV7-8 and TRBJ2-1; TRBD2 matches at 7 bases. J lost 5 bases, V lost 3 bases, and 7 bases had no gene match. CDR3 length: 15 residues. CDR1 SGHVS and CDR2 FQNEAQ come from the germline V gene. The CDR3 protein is CASSFLGRENNEQFF. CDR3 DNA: TGTGCCAGCAGCTTCCTGGGGCGGGAGAACAATGAGCAGTTCTTC.

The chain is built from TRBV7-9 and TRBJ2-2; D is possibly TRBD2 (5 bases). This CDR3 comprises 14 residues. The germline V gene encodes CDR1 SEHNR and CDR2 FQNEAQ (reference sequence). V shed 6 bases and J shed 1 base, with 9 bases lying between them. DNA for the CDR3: TGTGCCAGCAGATCCAGCGGGAACACCGGGGAGCTGTTTTTT. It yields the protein CASRSSGNTGELFF. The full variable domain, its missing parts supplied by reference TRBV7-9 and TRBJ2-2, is DTGVSQNPRHKITKRGQNVTFRCDPISEHNRLYWYRQTLGQGPEFLTYFQNEAQLEKSRLLSDRFSAERPKGSFSTLEIQRTEQGDSAMYLCASRSSGNTGELFFGEGSRLTVL.

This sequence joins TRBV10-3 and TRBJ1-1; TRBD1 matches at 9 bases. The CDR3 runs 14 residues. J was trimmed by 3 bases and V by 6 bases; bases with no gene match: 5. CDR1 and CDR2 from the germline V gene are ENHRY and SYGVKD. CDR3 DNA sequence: TGTGCCATCAGCGTACAGGGGGCTGACACTGAAGCTTTCTTT. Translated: CAISVQGADTEAFF.

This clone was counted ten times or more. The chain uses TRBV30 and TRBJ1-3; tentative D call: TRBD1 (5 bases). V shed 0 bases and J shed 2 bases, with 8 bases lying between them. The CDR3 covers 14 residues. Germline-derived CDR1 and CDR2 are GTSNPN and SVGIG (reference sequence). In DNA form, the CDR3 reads TGTGCCTGGAGTGTACAAGGGGCTGGAAACACCATATATTTT. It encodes CAWSVQGAGNTIYF. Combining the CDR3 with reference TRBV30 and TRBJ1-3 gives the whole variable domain SQTIHQWPATLVQPVGSPLSLECTVEGTSNPNLYWYRQAAGRGLQLLFYSVGIGQISSEVPQNLSASRPQDRQFILSSKKLLLSDSGFYLCAWSVQGAGNTIYFGEGSWLTVV.

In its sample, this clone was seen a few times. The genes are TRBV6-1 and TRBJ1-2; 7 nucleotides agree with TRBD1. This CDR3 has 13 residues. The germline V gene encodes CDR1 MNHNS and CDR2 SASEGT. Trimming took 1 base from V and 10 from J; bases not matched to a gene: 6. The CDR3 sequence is CASSEGTGVDYTF. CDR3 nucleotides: TGTGCCAGCAGTGAAGGGACAGGCGTGGACTACACCTTC.

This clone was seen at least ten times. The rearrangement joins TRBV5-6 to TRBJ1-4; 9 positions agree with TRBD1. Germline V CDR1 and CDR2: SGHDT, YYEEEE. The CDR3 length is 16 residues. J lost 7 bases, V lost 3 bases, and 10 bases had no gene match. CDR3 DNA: TGTGCCAGCAGCTCGCGAACCGGGACAGGGAGTGAAAAACTGTTTTTT. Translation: CASSSRTGTGSEKLFF.

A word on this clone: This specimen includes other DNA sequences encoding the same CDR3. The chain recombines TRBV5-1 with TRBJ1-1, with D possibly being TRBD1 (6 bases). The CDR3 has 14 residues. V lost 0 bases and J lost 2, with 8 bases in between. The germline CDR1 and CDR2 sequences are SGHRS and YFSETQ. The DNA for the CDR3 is TGCGCCAGCAGCTTGGTAGGGGGTAACACTGAAGCTTTCTTT. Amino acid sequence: CASSLVGGNTEAFF.

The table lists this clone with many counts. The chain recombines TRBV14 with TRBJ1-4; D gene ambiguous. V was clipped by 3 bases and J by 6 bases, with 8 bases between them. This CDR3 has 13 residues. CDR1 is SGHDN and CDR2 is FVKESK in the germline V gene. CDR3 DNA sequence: TGTGCCAGCAGCCATCTGACTGATGAAAAACTGTTTTTT. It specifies CASSHLTDEKLFF. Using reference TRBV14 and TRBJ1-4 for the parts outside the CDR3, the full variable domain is EAGVTQFPSHSVIEKGQTVTLRCDPISGHDNLYWYRRVMGKEIKFLLHFVKESKQDESGMPNNRFLAERTGGTYSTLKVQPAELEDSGVYFCASSHLTDEKLFFGSGTQLSVL.

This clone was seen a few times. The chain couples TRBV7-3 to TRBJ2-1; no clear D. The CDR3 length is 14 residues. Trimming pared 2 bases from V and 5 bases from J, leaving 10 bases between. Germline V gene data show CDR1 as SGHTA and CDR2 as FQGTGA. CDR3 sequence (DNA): TGTGCCAGCAGCTTATTTACGGGTAACAATGAGCAGTTCTTC. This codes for CASSLFTGNNEQFF.

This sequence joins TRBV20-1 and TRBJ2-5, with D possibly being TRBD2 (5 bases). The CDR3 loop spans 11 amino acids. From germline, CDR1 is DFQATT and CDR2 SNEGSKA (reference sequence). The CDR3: CRAAPGETQYF. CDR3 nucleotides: TGCAGGGCCGCCCCGGGGGAGACCCAGTACTTC.

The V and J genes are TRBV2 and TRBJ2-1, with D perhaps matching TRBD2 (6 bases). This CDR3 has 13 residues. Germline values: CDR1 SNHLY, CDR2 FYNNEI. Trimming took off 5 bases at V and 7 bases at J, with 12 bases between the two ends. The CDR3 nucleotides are TGTGCCAGCAGTCTCCGGGAGAGGAATGAGCAGTTCTTC. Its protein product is CASSLRERNEQFF.

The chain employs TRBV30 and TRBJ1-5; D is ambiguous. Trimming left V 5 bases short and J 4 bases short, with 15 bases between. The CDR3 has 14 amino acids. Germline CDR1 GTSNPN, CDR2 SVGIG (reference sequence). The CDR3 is CAWGRYSTNQPQHF. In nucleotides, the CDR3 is TGTGCCTGGGGAAGGTACAGTACAAATCAGCCCCAGCATTTT.

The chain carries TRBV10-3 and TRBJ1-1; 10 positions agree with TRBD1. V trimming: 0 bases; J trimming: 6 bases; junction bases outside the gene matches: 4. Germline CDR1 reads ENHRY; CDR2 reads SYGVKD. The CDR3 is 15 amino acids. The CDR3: CAISESGDRGPEAFF. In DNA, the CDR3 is TGTGCCATCAGTGAGTCTGGGGACAGGGGACCTGAAGCTTTCTTT.

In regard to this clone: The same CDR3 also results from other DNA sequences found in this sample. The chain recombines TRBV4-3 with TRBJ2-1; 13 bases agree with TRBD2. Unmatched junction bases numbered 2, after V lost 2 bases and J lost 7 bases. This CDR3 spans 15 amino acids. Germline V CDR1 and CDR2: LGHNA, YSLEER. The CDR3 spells CASSQQLAGGNEQFF. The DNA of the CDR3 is TGCGCCAGCAGCCAACAACTAGCGGGAGGGAATGAGCAGTTCTTC.

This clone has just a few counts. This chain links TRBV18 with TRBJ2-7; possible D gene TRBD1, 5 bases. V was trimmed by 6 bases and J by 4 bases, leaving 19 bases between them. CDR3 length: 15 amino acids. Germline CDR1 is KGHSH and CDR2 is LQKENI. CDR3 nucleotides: TGTGCCAGCTCTCACCGGTCTCAGGGATCGTACGAGCAGTACTTC. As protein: CASSHRSQGSYEQYF.

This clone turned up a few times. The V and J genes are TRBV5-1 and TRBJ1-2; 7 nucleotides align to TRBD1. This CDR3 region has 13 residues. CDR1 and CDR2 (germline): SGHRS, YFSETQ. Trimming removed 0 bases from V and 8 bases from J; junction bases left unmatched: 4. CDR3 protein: CASSLEQGKGYTF. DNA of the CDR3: TGCGCCAGCAGCTTGGAACAGGGGAAGGGCTACACCTTC. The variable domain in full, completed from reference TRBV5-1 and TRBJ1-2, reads KAGVTQTPRYLIKTRGQQVTLSCSPISGHRSVSWYQQTPGQGLQFLFEYFSETQRNKGNFPGRFSGRQFSNSRSEMNVSTLELGDSALYLCASSLEQGKGYTFGSGTRLTVV.

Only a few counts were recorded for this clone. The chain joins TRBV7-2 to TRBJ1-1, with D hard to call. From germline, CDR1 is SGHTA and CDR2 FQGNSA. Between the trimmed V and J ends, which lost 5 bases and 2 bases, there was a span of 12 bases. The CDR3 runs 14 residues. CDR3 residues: CASSRLGRNTEAFF. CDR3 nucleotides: TGTGCCAGCAGCCGATTGGGGAGAAACACTGAAGCTTTCTTT.